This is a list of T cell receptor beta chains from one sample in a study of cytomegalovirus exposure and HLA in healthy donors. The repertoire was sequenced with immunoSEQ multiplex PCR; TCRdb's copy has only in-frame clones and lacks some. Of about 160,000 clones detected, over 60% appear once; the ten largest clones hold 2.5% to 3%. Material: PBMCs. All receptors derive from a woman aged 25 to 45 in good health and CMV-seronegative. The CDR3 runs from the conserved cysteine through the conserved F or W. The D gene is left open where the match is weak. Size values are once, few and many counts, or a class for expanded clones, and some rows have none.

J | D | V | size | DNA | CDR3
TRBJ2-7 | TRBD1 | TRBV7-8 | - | TGTGCCAGCAGCCGCTCCGGGACAGGGAACGAGCAGTACTTC | CASSRSGTGNEQYF
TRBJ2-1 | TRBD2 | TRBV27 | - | TGTGCCAGCAGTTTTGCGGGAGAGGGAATCAATGAGCAGTTCTTC | CASSFAGEGINEQFF
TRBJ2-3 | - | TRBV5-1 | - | TGCGCCACCCGGGGGGGACAGTTAACAGATACGCAGTATTTT | CATRGGQLTDTQYF
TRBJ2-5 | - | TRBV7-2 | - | TGTGCCAGCAGCTACGGACAGCTACTCCAAGAGACCCAGTACTTC | CASSYGQLLQETQYF
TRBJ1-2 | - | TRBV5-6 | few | TGTGCCAGCAGCAAAAGCGCGTCCTATGGCTACACCTTC | CASSKSASYGYTF
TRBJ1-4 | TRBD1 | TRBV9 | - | TGTGCCAGCAGCGGGATGGGACAGGGGAATGAAAAACTGTTTTTT | CASSGMGQGNEKLFF
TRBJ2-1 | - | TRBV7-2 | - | TGTGCCAGCAGCTTAGCCCAGGGCGACGAGCAGTTCTTC | CASSLAQGDEQFF
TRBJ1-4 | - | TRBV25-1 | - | TGTGCCAGCAGTTCCCGACTTAATGAAAAACTGTTTTTT | CASSSRLNEKLFF
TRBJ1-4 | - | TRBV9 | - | TGTGCCAGCAGCGTTGGCGGACTGTGGACTAATGAAAAACTGTTTTTT | CASSVGGLWTNEKLFF
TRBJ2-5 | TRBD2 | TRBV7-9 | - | TGTGCCAGCAGCTTAGGCCTAGCGGAAGAGACCCAGTACTTC | CASSLGLAEETQYF
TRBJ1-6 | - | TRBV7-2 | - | TGTGCCAGCAGCTCACAGGGCCCGAATTCACCCCTCCACTTT | CASSSQGPNSPLHF
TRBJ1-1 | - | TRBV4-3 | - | TGCGCCAGCAGACCAATGGCGGGGGGGCTGGAAGCTTTCTTT | CASRPMAGGLEAFF
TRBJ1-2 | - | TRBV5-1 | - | TGCGCCAGCAGCTTGGATGGGGGCTCTCGGGGCTACACCTTC | CASSLDGGSRGYTF
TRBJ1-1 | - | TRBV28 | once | TGTGCCAGCAGGGGCCAAGCACCGAACACTGAAGCTTTCTTT | CASRGQAPNTEAFF
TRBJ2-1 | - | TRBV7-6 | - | TGTGCCAGCAGCCTGTTTGACAATGAGCAGTTCTTC | CASSLFDNEQFF
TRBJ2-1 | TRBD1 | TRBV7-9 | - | TGTGCCAGCAGCCAAACCGGGACAGGGTTGAATGAGCAGTTCTTC | CASSQTGTGLNEQFF
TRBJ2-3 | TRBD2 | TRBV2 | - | TGTGCCAGCAGTTTAGCGGGGACTAGCACAGATACGCAGTATTTT | CASSLAGTSTDTQYF
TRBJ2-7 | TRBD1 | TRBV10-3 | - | TGTGCCATCAACGCCGGGACAGGAACCTACGAGCAGTACTTC | CAINAGTGTYEQYF
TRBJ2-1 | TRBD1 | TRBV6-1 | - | TGTGCCAGCAGTGAGCGAGGACAGGGGGAGTTCTTC | CASSERGQGEFF
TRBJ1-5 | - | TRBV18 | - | TGTGCCAGCTCACCCGATGGACTAGGCAATCAGCCCCAGCATTTT | CASSPDGLGNQPQHF
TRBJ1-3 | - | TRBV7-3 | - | TGTGCCAGCAGCGAGGGCCCGTTAACTGGAAACACCATATATTTT | CASSEGPLTGNTIYF
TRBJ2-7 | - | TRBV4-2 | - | TGTGCCAGCAGCCAAGAATTGGCCGATTCCTACGAGCAGTACTTC | CASSQELADSYEQYF
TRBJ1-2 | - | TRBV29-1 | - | TGCAGCGTTGCGAAGGACATGCCCTTCAACGGCTTC | CSVAKDMPFNGF
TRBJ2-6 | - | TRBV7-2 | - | TGTGCCAGCAGCTTACTTGTAGCCGGTGCTCTGGGGGCCAACGTCCTGACTTTC | CASSLLVAGALGANVLTF